This TCR beta chain was documented in a study of regulatory T cells in long-lasting Graves disease. Study-wide background: Newly diagnosed Graves' patients took antithyroid drugs under 3 months.

Ten or more counts support this clonotype. Its antigen is not known. The study, taken as a whole, reports: Whereas new patients shared roughly 910 public clonotypes, persistent patients shared more, at some 2,700.

Time point denoted: newly diagnosed GD, antithyroid drugs for less than 3 months. Following extraction of RNA from PBMCs, that RNA was used to make the TCR library. Building the TCR beta libraries relied on iRepertoire HTBI primers, and CDR3 regions underwent Arm-PCR. A single record per CDR3 protein comes from TCRdb applying MiXCR to the multiplex PCR reads. The table lists about 530,000 distinct CDR3 sequences, roughly 16% of them singletons, with roughly 25% in the top ten. Germline loops: CDR1 SGHAT, CDR2 FQNNGV. Trimming cost V 2 bases and J 5 bases, with 6 bases left between them. The CDR3 sequence is 12 residues long. Separately, the same data were catalogued under a study of T cells in Graves' hyperthyroidism and ophthalmopathy.

Source: peripheral blood mononuclear cells (PBMCs), taken at new diagnosis, from a patient treated with antithyroid drugs. This sequence was found in a woman aged 35-65 years with Graves disease. The chain combines TRBV11-2 with TRBJ2-5, with D unresolved. CDR3 residues: CASSLRLETQYF. The DNA for the CDR3 is TGTGCCAGCAGCTTACGTCTTGAGACCCAGTACTTC.